Presented here are 23 T cell receptor beta chains from one specimen sequenced in a study of T cell responses to AZD1222 COVID-19 vaccine. The table came from immunoSEQ multiplex PCR; TCRdb's copy has only in-frame clones and leaves some out. This sample has 90,000 to 100,000 clones; around 89% occur once, and the top ten carry 7.5%. The sequencing used peripheral blood, collected on day 0 of AZD1222 vaccination. The receptor source for this set is an adult in good health.

The chain employs TRBV7-2 and TRBJ2-5; 7 bases are a match to TRBD2. V shed 2 bases and J 5 bases; nucleotides not matched to a gene: 20. CDR3 length: 19 amino acids. Germline loops: CDR1 SGHTA, CDR2 FQGNSA. CDR3 region: CASSLLPLGLVEHQETQYF. CDR3 nucleotide sequence: TGTGCCAGCAGCTTACTCCCTCTCGGACTAGTTGAGCATCAGGAGACCCAGTACTTC.

J is TRBJ2-2 and V is TRBV27; 12 nucleotides agree with TRBD2. CDR3 length: 18 amino acids. Per the germline V gene, CDR1 is MNHEY and CDR2 is SMNVEV (reference sequence). The junction had 6 bases not matched to a gene; V was cut back by 3 bases and J by 1 base. The CDR3 spells CASSLPPTSGGNTGELFF. The CDR3 DNA reads as TGTGCCAGCAGTTTGCCTCCGACTAGCGGGGGGAACACCGGGGAGCTGTTTTTT.

Here the CDR3 reads CATSDRTTGAGLFQANVLTF. The CDR3 nucleotides are TGTGCCACCAGCGATCGGACGACAGGGGCAGGGTTGTTTCAGGCCAACGTCCTGACTTTC. The V gene is TRBV28, the J gene TRBJ2-6; 8 bases fit TRBD1. There are 20 residues in the CDR3. With 10 bases clipped from V and 6 bases from J, the junction kept 26 bases outside the gene matches. Looked up from germline, CDR1 is MDHEN and CDR2 is SYDVKM.

The chain combines TRBV6-5 with TRBJ1-2, with TRBD1 matching 7 bases. With V trimmed by 9 bases and J by 0 bases, 4 bases remained unmatched. This CDR3 has 13 amino acids. CDR1 is MNHEY and CDR2 is SVGAGI in the germline V gene. The CDR3 coding sequence is TGTGCCAGTACAGGGGACGCTAACTATGGCTACACCTTC. Its translation: CASTGDANYGYTF.

This clone appeared once. V and J are TRBV7-9 and TRBJ2-7, with a possible D match to TRBD1 (6 bases). CDR3 length: 14 amino acids. V was pared by 2 bases and J by 5 bases, with 13 bases between. The germline gives CDR1 SEHNR, CDR2 FQNEAQ (reference sequence). CDR3 sequence reads: CASSLHMDSHEQYF. As DNA, the CDR3 is TGTGCCAGCAGCTTACACATGGACAGCCACGAGCAGTACTTC.

The rearrangement uses TRBV28 and TRBJ2-5, with TRBD2 as a possible D gene (7 bases). This CDR3 has 14 amino acids. V was clipped by 7 bases and J by 5 bases, with 17 bases between them. The germline V gene encodes CDR1 MDHEN and CDR2 SYDVKM. Written as DNA, the CDR3 is TGTGCCAGCACCCAAAACGGGGGGCGGGAGACCCAGTACTTC. It specifies CASTQNGGRETQYF.

This sequence joins TRBV24-1 and TRBJ2-7, with D unclear. The germline CDR1 and CDR2 sequences are KGHDR and SFDVKD. The CDR3 is 16 amino acids. Deletions cut 4 bases from V and 0 bases from J, with 15 bases between. The CDR3 DNA is TGTGCCACCAGTGACTCCGGTCTTGGTCACTCCTACGAGCAGTACTTC. Protein product: CATSDSGLGHSYEQYF.

The chain joins TRBV5-1 to TRBJ2-7, with 7 nucleotides matching TRBD2. The V gene's germline CDR1 is SGHRS and CDR2 YFSETQ. Germline trimming cut 4 bases from V and 3 bases from J; bases unmatched to any gene: 13. CDR3 length equals 16 residues. CDR3 bases: TGCGCCAGCAGCCCCGGGGGAAGCGGGGCGAACTACGAGCAGTACTTC. Amino acid sequence: CASSPGGSGANYEQYF.

The V gene is TRBV3-1 (or the pseudogene TRBV3-2), the J gene TRBJ2-2, with D perhaps matching TRBD1 or TRBD2 (5 bases each). The CDR3 contains 19 residues. The V gene lost 0 bases and the J gene lost 4 bases, with 21 bases spanning the gap. Germline assignment: CDR1 LGHDT and CDR2 YNNKEL (reference sequence). The CDR3 region has the DNA TGTGCCAGCAGCCAAGAAGGTGGCCGGGAACAGGAAGGCACCGGGGAGCTGTTTTTT. Amino acids: CASSQEGGREQEGTGELFF.

This chain links TRBV11-3 with TRBJ2-1; D unclear. Germline CDR1 reads SGHNT; CDR2 reads YENEEA. The CDR3 has 12 amino acids. The V and J ends lost 5 bases and 4 bases respectively, with 6 bases between them. CDR3 sequence reads: CASSLRYNEQFF. The CDR3 DNA sequence: TGTGCCAGCAGCCTGAGGTACAATGAGCAGTTCTTC. The variable domain in full, with the rest retrieved from reference TRBV11-3 and TRBJ2-1, is EAGVVQSPRYKIIEKKQPVAFWCNPISGHNTLYWYLQNLGQGPELLIRYENEEAVDDSQLPKDRFSAERLKGVDSTLKIQPAELGDSAVYLCASSLRYNEQFFGPGTRLTVL.

The rearrangement joins TRBV15 to TRBJ2-2, with D hard to call. Germline-derived CDR1 and CDR2 are LNHNV and YYDKDF (reference sequence). V was clipped by 0 bases and J by 6 bases, with 8 bases between them. The CDR3 runs 14 residues. The CDR3 sequence is CATSRDLASGELFF. DNA for the CDR3: TGTGCCACCAGCAGAGATTTGGCCTCCGGGGAGCTGTTTTTT.

This chain links TRBV5-5 with TRBJ2-7; D might be TRBD1 (5 bases). Germline V gene lookup returns CDR1 SGHKS and CDR2 YYEKEE (reference sequence). The CDR3 has 14 residues. Trimming took 1 base from V and 7 from J, leaving 15 bases between them. CDR3 residues: CASSLQGGPPEQYF. CDR3 in DNA: TGTGCCAGCAGCTTGCAGGGTGGTCCCCCAGAGCAGTACTTC.

The genes are TRBV2 and TRBJ2-5; 9 bases are a match to TRBD1. Trimming cost V 4 bases and J 4 bases; bases outside gene matches: 7. The CDR3 loop spans 15 amino acids. Germline CDR1 is SNHLY and CDR2 is FYNNEI. The CDR3 DNA sequence: TGTGCCAGCAGTGCACAGGGGGCGCTGGGAGAGACCCAGTACTTC. Its protein is CASSAQGALGETQYF. The whole variable domain, remainder taken from reference TRBV2 and TRBJ2-5, is EPEVTQTPSHQVTQMGQEVILRCVPISNHLYFYWYRQILGQKVEFLVSFYNNEISEKSEIFDDQFSVERPDGSNFTLKIRSTKLEDSAMYFCASSAQGALGETQYFGPGTRLLVL.

The J gene is TRBJ1-3, the V gene TRBV9, with unresolved D. The V end lost 2 bases, the J end lost 1 base, and 7 bases lay between the germline ends. This CDR3 has 14 residues. Germline lookup yields CDR1 SGDLS and CDR2 YYNGEE. The CDR3 loop reads CASSVRGSGNTIYF. CDR3 bases: TGTGCCAGCAGCGTGCGAGGGTCTGGAAACACCATATATTTT.

This chain links TRBV13 with TRBJ1-6; D uncertain. The CDR3 runs 13 residues. V lost 3 bases, J lost 9 bases, and 9 bases lay in between. Germline CDR1 and CDR2: PRHDT and FYEKMQ (reference sequence). CDR3: CASSFTWTSPLHF. CDR3 nucleotide sequence: TGTGCCAGCAGCTTTACTTGGACTTCACCCCTCCACTTT.

The rearrangement links TRBV5-1 to TRBJ1-4; D might be TRBD1 (5 bases). Trimming stripped 3 bases from V and 6 bases from J, with 12 bases between. This CDR3 has 14 amino acids. CDR1 SGHRS and CDR2 YFSETQ come from the germline V gene. The DNA of the CDR3 is TGCGCCAGCAGCTCCGGGGCCCACGATGAAAAACTGTTTTTT. This gives the protein CASSSGAHDEKLFF.

This clone showed up just once. This chain links TRBV5-1 with TRBJ2-3, with 13 bases that match TRBD2. V was pared by 1 base and J by 1 base, with 12 bases of the junction left unmatched. The CDR3 loop spans 20 amino acids. Germline assignment: CDR1 SGHRS and CDR2 YFSETQ. The CDR3 sequence: CASSLSLGGLAGVGTDTQYF. In DNA form, the CDR3 reads TGCGCCAGCAGCTTGTCTCTGGGCGGACTAGCGGGAGTCGGCACAGATACGCAGTATTTT.

This chain joins TRBV7-2 and TRBJ2-7; D not certain. CDR1 SGHTA and CDR2 FQGNSA come from the germline V gene. The CDR3 contains 15 residues. The ends were cut back, 1 base at V and 5 bases at J, with 15 bases in the middle. CDR3 protein: CASSLVGSWVDEQYF. The CDR3 DNA is TGTGCCAGCAGCTTAGTCGGATCCTGGGTAGACGAGCAGTACTTC.

The gene calls are TRBV7-8 and TRBJ1-5; no clear D. The CDR3 extends over 15 amino acids. CDR1 SGHVS and CDR2 FQNEAQ come from the germline V gene. Trimming left V 0 bases short and J 0 bases short, with 6 bases between. CDR3 sequence reads: CASSLAIRSNQPQHF. In DNA, the CDR3 is TGTGCCAGCAGCTTAGCGATACGTAGCAATCAGCCCCAGCATTTT.

V and J are TRBV7-8 and TRBJ1-5; D unclear. Deletions cut 5 bases from V and 6 bases from J, with 17 bases between. The germline CDR1 and CDR2 sequences are SGHVS and FQNEAQ. The CDR3 has 15 residues. CDR3 sequence (DNA): TGTGCCAGCAGCCTAGGAAACCCCCCGTTTCAGCCCCAGCATTTT. As protein: CASSLGNPPFQPQHF.

V usage is TRBV10-3 and J usage is TRBJ1-1; D is unresolved. Germline V gene data show CDR1 as ENHRY and CDR2 as SYGVKD. With 2 bases removed from V and 5 bases from J, the gap between germline ends came to 21 bases. This CDR3 is built from 17 residues. This chain's CDR3 is CAISEPVGRGRWTEAFF. The CDR3 DNA is TGTGCCATCAGTGAGCCGGTGGGCCGAGGGCGCTGGACTGAAGCTTTCTTT.

The V call is TRBV24-1, the J call TRBJ1-3; 11 nucleotides match TRBD1. The CDR3 contains 16 residues. Unmatched junction bases numbered 7, after V lost 2 bases and J lost 8 bases. Germline V gene data show CDR1 as KGHDR and CDR2 as SFDVKD. The CDR3 DNA reads as TGTGCCACCAGTGATTCATCCGGGACAGGGGGTCACACCATATATTTT. Its translation is CATSDSSGTGGHTIYF.

V is TRBV19 and J is TRBJ2-7; D is uncertain. Deletions cut 1 base from V and 0 bases from J, with 4 bases between. The CDR3 consists of 13 residues. Germline values: CDR1 LNHDA, CDR2 SQIVND (reference sequence). The CDR3 nucleotides are TGTGCCAGTAGTATAGGGGACTCCTACGAGCAGTACTTC. Translated: CASSIGDSYEQYF.